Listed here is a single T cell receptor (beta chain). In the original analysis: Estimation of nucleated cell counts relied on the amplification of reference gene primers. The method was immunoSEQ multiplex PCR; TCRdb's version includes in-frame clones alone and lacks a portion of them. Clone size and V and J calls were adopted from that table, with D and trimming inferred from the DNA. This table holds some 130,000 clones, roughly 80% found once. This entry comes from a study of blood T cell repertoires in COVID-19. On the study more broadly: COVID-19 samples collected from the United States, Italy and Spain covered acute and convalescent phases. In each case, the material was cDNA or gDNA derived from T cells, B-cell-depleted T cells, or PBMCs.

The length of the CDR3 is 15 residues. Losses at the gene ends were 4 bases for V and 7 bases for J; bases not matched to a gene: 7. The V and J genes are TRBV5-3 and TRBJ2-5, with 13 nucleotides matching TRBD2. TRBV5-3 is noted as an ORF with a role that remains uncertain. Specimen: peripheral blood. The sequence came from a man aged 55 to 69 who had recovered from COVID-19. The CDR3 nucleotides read TGTGCCAGAAGCGCCGGGACTAGCGGGGTATGGACCCAGTACTTC. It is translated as CARSAGTSGVWTQYF.